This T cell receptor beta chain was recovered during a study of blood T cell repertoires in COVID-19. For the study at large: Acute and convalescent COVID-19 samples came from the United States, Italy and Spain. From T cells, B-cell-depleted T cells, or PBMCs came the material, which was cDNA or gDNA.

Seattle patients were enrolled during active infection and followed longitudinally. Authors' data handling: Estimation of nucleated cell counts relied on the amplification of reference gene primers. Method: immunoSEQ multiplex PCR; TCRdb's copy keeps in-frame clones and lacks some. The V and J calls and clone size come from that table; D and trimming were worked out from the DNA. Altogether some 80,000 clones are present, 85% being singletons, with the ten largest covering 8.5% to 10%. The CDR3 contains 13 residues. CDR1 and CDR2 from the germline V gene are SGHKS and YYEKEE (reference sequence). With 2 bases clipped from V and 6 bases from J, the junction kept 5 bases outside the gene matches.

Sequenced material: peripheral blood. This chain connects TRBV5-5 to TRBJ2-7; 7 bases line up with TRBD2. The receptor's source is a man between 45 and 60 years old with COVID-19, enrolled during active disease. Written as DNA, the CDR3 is TGTGCCAGCAGCTTTCAGGGAGGGTTCGAGCAGTACTTC. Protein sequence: CASSFQGGFEQYF.